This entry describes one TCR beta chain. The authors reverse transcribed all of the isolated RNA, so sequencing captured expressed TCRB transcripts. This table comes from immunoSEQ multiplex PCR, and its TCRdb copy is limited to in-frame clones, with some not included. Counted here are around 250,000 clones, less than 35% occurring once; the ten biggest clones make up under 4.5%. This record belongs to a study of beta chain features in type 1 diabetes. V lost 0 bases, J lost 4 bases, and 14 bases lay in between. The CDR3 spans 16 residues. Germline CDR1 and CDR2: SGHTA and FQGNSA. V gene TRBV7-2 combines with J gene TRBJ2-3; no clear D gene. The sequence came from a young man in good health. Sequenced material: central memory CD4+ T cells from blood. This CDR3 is CASSLAFQLSPDTQYF. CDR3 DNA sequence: TGTGCCAGCAGCTTAGCATTCCAGCTAAGTCCAGATACGCAGTATTTT.